The rows below give T cell receptor beta chains drawn from one sample of a study of tissue T cells after allogeneic stem cell transplantation. Data came from immunoSEQ multiplex PCR; TCRdb stores just in-frame clones and leaves some out. The sample has 7,000 or so clones, under 75% seen once. The input for sequencing was duodenum tissue, taken at autopsy. The receptor set was obtained from an older female donor with lung cancer. The CDR3 runs from the conserved cysteine through the conserved F or W. D genes are given only for firm matches. Clone size is not always given. Where it is, it says once, few, many or a class for expanded clones.

cdr3_aa,cdr3_nt,d_call,v_call,j_call,clone_size
CASSYVTTNTGELFF,TGTGCCAGCAGTTACGTGACAACGAACACCGGGGAGCTGTTTTTT,NA,TRBV6-5,TRBJ2-2,medium-sized
CASSDSGGGREQFF,TGTGCCAGCAGTGACTCAGGAGGGGGCAGAGAGCAGTTCTTC,NA,TRBV6-4,TRBJ2-1,NA
CASSSSGIYGYTF,TGTGCCAGCAGTTCCTCGGGAATCTATGGCTACACCTTC,NA,TRBV12-3/TRBV12-4,TRBJ1-2,NA
CASSLVLAGNYEQYF,TGCGCCAGCAGCTTGGTATTAGCGGGTAACTACGAGCAGTACTTC,TRBD2,TRBV5-1,TRBJ2-7,NA
CASTLGGVETQYF,TGTGCCAGCACCCTTGGGGGTGTTGAGACCCAGTACTTC,NA,TRBV6-1,TRBJ2-5,few
CASRDEKLFF,TGTGCCAGTCGAGATGAAAAACTGTTTTTT,NA,TRBV19,TRBJ1-4,medium-sized
CASSIRVGTTLNYEQYF,TGTGCCAGCAGTATCCGAGTGGGGACCACGTTAAACTACGAGCAGTACTTC,NA,TRBV27,TRBJ2-7,NA
CARSHDRGGYGYTF,TGTGCCCGCAGCCACGACAGGGGTGGCTATGGCTACACCTTC,TRBD1,TRBV3-1/TRBV3-2,TRBJ1-2,NA
CASSQVMRRGLGEKLFF,TGCGCCAGCAGCCAAGTTATGCGCAGGGGGCTAGGGGAAAAACTGTTTTTT,TRBD1,TRBV4-1,TRBJ1-4,NA
CASTGGLAGYTF,TGTGCCAGTACAGGGGGGTTGGCGGGCTACACCTTC,TRBD1,TRBV28,TRBJ1-2,NA
CASSKTWGEPQHF,TGTGCCAGCAGTAAGACCTGGGGGGAGCCCCAGCATTTT,NA,TRBV12-3/TRBV12-4,TRBJ1-5,NA
CSVYDRGKRELFF,TGCAGCGTTTATGACAGGGGGAAGCGGGAGCTGTTTTTT,TRBD1,TRBV29-1,TRBJ2-2,NA
CASSRVGTEAFF,TGTGCCAGTAGTAGGGTTGGAACTGAAGCTTTCTTT,NA,TRBV19,TRBJ1-1,few
CATSESREGNQPQHF,TGTGCCACCAGTGAATCAAGGGAAGGTAATCAGCCCCAGCATTTT,NA,TRBV24-1,TRBJ1-5,few
CASSLAGAGGLETQYF,TGTGCCAGCAGCTTAGCCGGGGCGGGGGGGCTAGAGACCCAGTACTTC,TRBD2,TRBV7-2,TRBJ2-5,NA
CASSPVQGVDTQYF,TGTGCCAGCAGCCCAGTTCAGGGAGTAGATACGCAGTATTTT,NA,TRBV7-2,TRBJ2-3,few
CASRRDLSTDTQYF,TGTGCCAGCAGGAGGGACCTCTCCACAGATACGCAGTATTTT,NA,TRBV5-4,TRBJ2-3,few
CSVGPGLATDTQYF,TGCAGCGTGGGGCCGGGACTAGCGACAGATACGCAGTATTTT,TRBD2,TRBV29-1,TRBJ2-3,once
CASRWGASNQPQHF,TGTGCCAGCCGTTGGGGGGCGAGCAATCAGCCCCAGCATTTT,NA,TRBV2,TRBJ1-5,NA